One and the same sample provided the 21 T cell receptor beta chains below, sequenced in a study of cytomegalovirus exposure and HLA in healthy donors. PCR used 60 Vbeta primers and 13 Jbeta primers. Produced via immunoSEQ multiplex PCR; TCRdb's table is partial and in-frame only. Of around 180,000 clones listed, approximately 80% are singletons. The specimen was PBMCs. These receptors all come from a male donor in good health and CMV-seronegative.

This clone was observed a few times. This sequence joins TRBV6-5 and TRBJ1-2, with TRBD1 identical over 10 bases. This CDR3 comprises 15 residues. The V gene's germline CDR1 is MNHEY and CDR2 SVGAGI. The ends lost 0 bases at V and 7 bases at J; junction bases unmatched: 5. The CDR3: CASSYSTGGDSGYTF. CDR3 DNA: TGTGCCAGCAGTTACTCGACAGGGGGCGATAGTGGCTACACCTTC.

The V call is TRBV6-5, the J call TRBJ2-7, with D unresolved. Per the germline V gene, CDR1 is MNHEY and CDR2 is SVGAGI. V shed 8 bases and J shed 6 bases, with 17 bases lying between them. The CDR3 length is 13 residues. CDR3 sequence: CASRKALGGEQYF. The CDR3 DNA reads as TGTGCCAGCCGGAAAGCGCTGGGTGGCGAGCAGTACTTC.

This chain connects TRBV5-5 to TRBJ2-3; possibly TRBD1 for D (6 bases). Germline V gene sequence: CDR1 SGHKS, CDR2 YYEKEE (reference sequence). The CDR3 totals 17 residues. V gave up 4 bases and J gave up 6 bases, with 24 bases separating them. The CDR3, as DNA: TGTGCCAGCAGCCCGGATGACCGGGACCAGGGGATCGATACGCAGTATTTT. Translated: CASSPDDRDQGIDTQYF.

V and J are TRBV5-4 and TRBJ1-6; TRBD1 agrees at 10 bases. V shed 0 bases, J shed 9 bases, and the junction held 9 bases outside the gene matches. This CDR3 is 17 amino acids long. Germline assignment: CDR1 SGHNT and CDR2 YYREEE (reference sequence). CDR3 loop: CASSLAGQGSGISPLHF. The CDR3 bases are TGTGCCAGCAGCTTGGCGGGACAGGGGTCAGGGATTTCACCCCTCCACTTT.

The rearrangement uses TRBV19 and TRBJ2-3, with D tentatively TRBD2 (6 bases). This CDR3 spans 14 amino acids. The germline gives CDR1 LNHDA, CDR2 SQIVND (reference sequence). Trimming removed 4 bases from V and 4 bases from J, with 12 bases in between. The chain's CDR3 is CASSNGGEADTQYF. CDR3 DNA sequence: TGTGCCAGTAGTAACGGGGGAGAGGCAGATACGCAGTATTTT.

In DNA form, the CDR3 reads TGCGCCAGCAGCATGACTAGCGGGAGGGCCCTTGATACGCAGTATTTT. Its protein is CASSMTSGRALDTQYF. The chain is built from TRBV5-1 and TRBJ2-3; TRBD2 matches at 14 bases. Trimming removed 4 bases from V and 6 bases from J; junction bases left unmatched: 7. The CDR3 totals 16 residues. Germline CDR1 reads SGHRS; CDR2 reads YFSETQ.

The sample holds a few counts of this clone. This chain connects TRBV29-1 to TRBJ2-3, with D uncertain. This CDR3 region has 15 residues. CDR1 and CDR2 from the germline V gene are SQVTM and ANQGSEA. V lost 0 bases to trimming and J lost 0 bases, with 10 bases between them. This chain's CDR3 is CSVEDTLESTDTQYF. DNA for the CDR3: TGCAGCGTTGAAGACACGCTCGAGAGCACAGATACGCAGTATTTT.

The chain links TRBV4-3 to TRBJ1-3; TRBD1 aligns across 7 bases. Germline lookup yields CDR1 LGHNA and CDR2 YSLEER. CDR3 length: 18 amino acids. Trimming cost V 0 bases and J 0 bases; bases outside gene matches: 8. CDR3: CASSQDWNRGVSGNTIYF. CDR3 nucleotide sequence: TGCGCCAGCAGCCAAGATTGGAACAGGGGAGTCTCTGGAAACACCATATATTTT.

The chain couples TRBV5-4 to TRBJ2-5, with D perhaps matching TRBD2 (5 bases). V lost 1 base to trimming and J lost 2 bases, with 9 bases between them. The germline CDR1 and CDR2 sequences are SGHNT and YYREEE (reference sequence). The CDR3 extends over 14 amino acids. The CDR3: CASSLWRLQETQYF. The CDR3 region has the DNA TGTGCCAGCAGCTTGTGGAGGTTGCAAGAGACCCAGTACTTC.

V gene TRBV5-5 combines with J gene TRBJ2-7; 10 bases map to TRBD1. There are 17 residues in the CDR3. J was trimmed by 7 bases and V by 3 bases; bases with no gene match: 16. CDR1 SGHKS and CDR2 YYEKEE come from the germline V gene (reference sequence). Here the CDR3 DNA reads TGTGCCAGCAGCTCCCGCGGGACAGGGGTAGAGTTACGGGAGCAGTACTTC. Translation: CASSSRGTGVELREQYF.

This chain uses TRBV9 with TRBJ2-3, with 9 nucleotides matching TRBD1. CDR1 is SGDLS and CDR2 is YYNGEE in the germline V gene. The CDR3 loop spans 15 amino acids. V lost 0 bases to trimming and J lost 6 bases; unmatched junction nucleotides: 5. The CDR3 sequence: CASSVAGQGTDTQYF. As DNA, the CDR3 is TGTGCCAGCAGCGTAGCTGGACAGGGGACCGATACGCAGTATTTT.

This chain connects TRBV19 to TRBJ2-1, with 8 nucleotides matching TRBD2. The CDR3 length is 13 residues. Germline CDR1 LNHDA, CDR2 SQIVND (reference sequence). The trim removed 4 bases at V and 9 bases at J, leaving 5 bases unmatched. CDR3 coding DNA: TGTGCCAGTAGTACGGGACTAGATTCTGAGCAGTTCTTC. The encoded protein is CASSTGLDSEQFF.

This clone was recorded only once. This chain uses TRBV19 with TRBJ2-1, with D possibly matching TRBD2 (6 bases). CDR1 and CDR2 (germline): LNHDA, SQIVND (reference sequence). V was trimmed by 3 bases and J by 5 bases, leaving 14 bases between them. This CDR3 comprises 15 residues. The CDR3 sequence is CASSILLAGNNEQFF. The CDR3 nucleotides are TGTGCCAGTAGTATCTTACTAGCCGGGAACAATGAGCAGTTCTTC.

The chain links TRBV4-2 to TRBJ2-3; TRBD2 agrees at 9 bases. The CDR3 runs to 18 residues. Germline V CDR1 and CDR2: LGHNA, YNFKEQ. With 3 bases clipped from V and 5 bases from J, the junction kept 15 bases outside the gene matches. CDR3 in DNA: TGTGCCAGCAGCCACCTGCCGCAGGGGCGGGGGGGCCAAGATACGCAGTATTTT. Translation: CASSHLPQGRGGQDTQYF.

CDR3 region: CASSLTAGLPSYEQYF. The CDR3 bases are TGTGCCAGCAGTTTAACGGCAGGCTTGCCATCCTACGAGCAGTACTTC. The chain joins TRBV27 to TRBJ2-7; D is uncertain. There are 16 residues in the CDR3. Germline V lookup: CDR1 MNHEY, CDR2 SMNVEV (reference sequence). V gave up 2 bases and J gave up 1 base, with 15 bases separating them.

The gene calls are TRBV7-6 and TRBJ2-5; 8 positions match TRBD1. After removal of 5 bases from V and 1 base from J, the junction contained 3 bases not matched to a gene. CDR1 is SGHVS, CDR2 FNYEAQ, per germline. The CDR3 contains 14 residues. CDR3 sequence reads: CASSTGQVQETQYF. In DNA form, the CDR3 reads TGTGCCAGCAGCACGGGACAGGTCCAAGAGACCCAGTACTTC.

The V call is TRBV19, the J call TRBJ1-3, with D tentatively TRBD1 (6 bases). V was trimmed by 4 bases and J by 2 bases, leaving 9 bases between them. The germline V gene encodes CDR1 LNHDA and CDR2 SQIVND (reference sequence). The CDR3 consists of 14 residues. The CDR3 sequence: CASSKGQPGNTIYF. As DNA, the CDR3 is TGTGCCAGTAGTAAAGGACAGCCTGGAAACACCATATATTTT.

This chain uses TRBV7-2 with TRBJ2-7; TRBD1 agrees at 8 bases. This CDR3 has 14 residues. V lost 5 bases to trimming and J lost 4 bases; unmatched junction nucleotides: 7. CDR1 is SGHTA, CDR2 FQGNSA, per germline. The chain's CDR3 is CASSRDRLSYEQYF. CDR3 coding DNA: TGTGCCAGCAGCCGGGACAGGCTTTCATACGAGCAGTACTTC.

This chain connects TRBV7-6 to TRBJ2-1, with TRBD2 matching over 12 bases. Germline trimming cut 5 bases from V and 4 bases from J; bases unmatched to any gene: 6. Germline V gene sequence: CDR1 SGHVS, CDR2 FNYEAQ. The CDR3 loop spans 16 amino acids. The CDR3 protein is CASSPMTSGGYNEQFF. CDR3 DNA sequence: TGTGCCAGCAGCCCTATGACTAGCGGGGGATACAATGAGCAGTTCTTC. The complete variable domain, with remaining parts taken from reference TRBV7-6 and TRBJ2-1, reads GAGVSQSPRYKVTKRGQDVALRCDPISGHVSLYWYRQALGQGPEFLTYFNYEAQQDKSGLPNDRFSAERPEGSISTLTIQRTEQRDSAMYRCASSPMTSGGYNEQFFGPGTRLTVL.

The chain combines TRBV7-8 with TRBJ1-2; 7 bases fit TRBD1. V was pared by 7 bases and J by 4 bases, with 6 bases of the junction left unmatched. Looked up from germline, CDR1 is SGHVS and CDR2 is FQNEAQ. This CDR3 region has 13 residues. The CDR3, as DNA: TGTGCCAGCACCCCCGACAGGGCCTATGGCTACACCTTC. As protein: CASTPDRAYGYTF.

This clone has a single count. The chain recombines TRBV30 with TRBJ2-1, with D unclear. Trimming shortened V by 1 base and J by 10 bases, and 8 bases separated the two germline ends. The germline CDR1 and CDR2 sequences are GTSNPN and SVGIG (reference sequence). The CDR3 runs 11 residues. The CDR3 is CAWSDAREQFF. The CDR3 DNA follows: TGTGCCTGGAGTGATGCCCGGGAGCAGTTCTTC.